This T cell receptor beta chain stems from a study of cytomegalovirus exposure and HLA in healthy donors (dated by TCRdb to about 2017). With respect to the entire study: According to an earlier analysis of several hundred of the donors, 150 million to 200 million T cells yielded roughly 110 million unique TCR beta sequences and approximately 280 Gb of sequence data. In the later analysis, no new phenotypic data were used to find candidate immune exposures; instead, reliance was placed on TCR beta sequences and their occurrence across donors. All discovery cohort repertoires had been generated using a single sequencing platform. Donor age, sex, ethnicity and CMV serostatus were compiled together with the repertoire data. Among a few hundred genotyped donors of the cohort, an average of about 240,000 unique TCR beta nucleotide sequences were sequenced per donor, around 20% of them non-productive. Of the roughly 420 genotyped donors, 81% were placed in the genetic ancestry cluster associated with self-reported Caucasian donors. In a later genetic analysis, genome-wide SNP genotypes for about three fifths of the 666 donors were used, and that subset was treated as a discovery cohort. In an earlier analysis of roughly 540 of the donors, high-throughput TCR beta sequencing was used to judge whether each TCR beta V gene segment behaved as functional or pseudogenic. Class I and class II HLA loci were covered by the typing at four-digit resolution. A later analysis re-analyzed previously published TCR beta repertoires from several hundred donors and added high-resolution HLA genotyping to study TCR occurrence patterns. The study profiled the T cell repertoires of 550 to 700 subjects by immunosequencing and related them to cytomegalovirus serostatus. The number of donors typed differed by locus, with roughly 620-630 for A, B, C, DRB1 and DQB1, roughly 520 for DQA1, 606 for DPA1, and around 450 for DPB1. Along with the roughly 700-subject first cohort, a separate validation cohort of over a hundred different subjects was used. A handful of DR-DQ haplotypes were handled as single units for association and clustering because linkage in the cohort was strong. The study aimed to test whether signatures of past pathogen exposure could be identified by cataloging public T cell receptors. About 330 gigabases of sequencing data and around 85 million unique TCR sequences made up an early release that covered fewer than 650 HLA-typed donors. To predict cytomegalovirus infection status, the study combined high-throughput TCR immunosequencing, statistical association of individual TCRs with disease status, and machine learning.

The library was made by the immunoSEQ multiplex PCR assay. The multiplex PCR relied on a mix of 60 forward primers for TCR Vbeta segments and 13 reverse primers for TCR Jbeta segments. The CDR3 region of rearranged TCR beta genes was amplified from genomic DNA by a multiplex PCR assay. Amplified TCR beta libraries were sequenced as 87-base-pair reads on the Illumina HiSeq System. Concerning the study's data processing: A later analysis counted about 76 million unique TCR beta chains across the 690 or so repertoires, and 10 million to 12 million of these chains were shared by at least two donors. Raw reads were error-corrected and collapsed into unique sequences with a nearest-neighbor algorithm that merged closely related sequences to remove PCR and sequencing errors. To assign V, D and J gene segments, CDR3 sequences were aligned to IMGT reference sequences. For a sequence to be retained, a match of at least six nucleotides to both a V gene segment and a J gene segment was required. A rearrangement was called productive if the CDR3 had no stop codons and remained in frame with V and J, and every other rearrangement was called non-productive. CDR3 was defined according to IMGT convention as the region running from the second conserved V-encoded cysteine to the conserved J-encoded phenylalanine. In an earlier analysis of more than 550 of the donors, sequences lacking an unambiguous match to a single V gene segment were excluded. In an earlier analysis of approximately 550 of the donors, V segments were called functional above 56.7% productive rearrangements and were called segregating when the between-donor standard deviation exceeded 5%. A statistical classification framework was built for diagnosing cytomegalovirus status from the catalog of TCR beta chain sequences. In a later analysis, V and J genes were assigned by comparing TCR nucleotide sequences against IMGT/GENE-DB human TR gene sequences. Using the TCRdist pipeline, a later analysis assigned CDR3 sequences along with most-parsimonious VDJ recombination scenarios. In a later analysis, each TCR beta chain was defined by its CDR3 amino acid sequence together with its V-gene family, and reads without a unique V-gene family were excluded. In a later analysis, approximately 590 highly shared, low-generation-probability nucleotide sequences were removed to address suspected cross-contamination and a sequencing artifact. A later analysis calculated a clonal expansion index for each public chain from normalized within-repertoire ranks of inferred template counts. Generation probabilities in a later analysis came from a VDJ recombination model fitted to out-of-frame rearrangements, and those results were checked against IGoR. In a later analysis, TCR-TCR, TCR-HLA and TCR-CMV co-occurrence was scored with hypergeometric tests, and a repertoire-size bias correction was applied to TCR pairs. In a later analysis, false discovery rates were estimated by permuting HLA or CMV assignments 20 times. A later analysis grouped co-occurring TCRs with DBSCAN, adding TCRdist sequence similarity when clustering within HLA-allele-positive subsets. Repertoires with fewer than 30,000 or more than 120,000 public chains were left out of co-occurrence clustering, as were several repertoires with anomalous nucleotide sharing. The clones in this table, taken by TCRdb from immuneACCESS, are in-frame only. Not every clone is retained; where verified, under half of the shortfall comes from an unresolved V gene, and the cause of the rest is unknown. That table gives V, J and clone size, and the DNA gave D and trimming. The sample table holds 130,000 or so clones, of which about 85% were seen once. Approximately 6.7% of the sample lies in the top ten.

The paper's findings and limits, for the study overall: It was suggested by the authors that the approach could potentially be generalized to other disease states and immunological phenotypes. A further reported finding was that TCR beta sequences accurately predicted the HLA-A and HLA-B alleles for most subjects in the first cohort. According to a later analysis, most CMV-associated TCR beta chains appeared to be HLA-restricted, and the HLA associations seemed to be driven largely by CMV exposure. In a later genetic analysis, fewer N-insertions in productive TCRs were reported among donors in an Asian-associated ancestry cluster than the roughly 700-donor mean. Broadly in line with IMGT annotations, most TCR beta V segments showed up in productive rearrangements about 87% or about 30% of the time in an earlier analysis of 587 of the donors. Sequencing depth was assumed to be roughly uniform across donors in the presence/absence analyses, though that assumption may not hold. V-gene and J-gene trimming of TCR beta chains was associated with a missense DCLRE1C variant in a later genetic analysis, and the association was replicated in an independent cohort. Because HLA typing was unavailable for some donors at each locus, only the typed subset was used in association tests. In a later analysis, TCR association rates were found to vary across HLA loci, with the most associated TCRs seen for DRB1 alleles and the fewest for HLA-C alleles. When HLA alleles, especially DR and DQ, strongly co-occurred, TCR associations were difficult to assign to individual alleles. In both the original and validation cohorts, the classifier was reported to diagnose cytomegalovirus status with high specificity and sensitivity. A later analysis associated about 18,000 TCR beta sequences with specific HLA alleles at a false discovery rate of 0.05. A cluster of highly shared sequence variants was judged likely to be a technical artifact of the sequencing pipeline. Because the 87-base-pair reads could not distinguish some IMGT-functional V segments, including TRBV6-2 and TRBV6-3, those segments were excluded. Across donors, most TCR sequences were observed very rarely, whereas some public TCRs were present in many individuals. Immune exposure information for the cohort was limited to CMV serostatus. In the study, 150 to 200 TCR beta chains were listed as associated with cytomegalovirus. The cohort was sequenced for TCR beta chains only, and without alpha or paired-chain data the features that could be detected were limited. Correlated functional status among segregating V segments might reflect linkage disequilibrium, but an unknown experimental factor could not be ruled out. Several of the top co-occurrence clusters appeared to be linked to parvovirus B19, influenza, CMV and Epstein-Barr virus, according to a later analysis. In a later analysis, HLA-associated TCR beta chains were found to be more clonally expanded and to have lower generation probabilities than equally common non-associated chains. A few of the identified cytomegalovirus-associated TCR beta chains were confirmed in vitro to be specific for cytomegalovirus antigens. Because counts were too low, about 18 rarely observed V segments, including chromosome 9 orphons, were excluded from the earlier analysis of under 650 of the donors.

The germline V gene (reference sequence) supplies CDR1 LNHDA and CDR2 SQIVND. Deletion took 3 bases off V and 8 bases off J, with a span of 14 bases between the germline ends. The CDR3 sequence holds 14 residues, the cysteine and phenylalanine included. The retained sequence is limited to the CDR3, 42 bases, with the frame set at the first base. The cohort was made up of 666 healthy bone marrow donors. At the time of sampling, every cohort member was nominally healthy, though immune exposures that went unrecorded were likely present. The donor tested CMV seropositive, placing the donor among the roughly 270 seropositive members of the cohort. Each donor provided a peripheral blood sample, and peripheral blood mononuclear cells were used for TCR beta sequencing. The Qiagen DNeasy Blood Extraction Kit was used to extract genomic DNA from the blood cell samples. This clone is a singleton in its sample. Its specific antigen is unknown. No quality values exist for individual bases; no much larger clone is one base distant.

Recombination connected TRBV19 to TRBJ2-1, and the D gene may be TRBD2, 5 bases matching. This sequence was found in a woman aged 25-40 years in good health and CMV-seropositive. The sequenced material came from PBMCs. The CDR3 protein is CASSIEGLAYEQFF. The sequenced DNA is TGTGCCAGTAGTATCGAGGGTCTAGCCTATGAGCAGTTCTTC.